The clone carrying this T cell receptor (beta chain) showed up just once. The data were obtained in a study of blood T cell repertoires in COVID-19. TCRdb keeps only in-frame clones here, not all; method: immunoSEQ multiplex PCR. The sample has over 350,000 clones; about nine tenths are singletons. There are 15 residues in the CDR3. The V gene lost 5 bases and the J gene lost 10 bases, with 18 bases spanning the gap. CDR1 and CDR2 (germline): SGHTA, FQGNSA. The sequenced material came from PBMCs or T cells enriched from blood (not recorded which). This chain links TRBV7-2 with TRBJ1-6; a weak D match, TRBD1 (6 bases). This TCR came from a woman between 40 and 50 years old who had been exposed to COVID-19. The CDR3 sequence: CASSPRGRVFSPLHF. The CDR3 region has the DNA TGTGCCAGCAGCCCCAGGGGCAGGGTATTCTCACCCCTCCACTTT.